The 25 T cell receptor beta chains in this list originate from one sample, sequenced in a study of OX40 agonist ivuxolimab in advanced cancers. Receptors were amplified or captured by the immunoSEQ multiplex PCR assay. Drawn from immuneACCESS, this table holds only the in-frame rearrangements with V and J called that TCRdb kept. Clones are partly lost; checked studies trace under half to an unresolved V gene and leave the rest unexplained. The sample table holds about 44,000 clones, of which roughly 87% were seen once. Clones ranked in the top ten supply 18% of the sample. Sequences were derived from CD4+ or CD8+ T cells sorted from blood, sampled in a trial of the OX40 agonist ivuxolimab. These receptors were collected from an adult with an advanced solid tumor such as melanoma, head and neck, liver or kidney cancer.

The gene calls are TRBV14 and TRBJ2-2; D may be TRBD1 or TRBD2 (6 bases each). The V gene's germline CDR1 is SGHDN and CDR2 FVKESK. V was shortened by 1 base and J by 5 bases, with 14 bases between the two germline ends. The CDR3 length is 16 residues. In DNA, the CDR3 is TGTGCCAGCAGCCAAGTGGGGGGCGCAGCGACCGGGGAGCTGTTTTTT. It codes for CASSQVGGAATGELFF.

The V gene is TRBV5-4, the J gene TRBJ2-5, with D unresolved. Germline loops: CDR1 SGHNT, CDR2 YYREEE (reference sequence). The CDR3 runs 15 residues. V lost 5 bases and J 0 bases, leaving 14 bases between the germline ends. CDR3 sequence reads: CASRTFDADQETQYF. CDR3 DNA sequence: TGTGCCAGCAGAACATTCGACGCCGACCAAGAGACCCAGTACTTC.

This clone was seen a handful of times. This chain connects TRBV14 to TRBJ2-6, with no clear D. The CDR3 is made up of 15 amino acids. Per the germline V gene, CDR1 is SGHDN and CDR2 is FVKESK. The ends were cut back, 1 base at V and 0 bases at J, with 4 bases in the middle. The CDR3 spells CASSQGVSGANVLTF. The CDR3 DNA is TGTGCCAGCAGCCAAGGGGTCTCTGGGGCCAACGTCCTGACTTTC.

CDR3 loop: CASSLEGAGGDTQYF. The CDR3 DNA is TGTGCCAGCAGCTTAGAGGGGGCGGGTGGCGATACGCAGTATTTT. This chain connects TRBV7-3 to TRBJ2-3; 7 bases agree with TRBD1. CDR3 size: 15 residues. Trimming took 2 bases from V and 6 from J; bases not matched to a gene: 8. Germline CDR1 and CDR2: SGHTA and FQGTGA.

The V and J genes are TRBV4-1 and TRBJ1-1; no clear D gene. Between the trimmed V and J ends, which lost 5 bases and 2 bases, there was a span of 12 bases. Germline assignment: CDR1 MGHRA and CDR2 YSYEKL. The CDR3 runs to 14 residues. CDR3 coding DNA: TGCGCCAGCAGCGCATCCGAGGCTAACACTGAAGCTTTCTTT. This sequence encodes CASSASEANTEAFF.

This clone was observed a single time. This specimen includes other DNA sequences encoding the same CDR3. The rearrangement uses TRBV7-6 and TRBJ2-7, with 9 bases matching TRBD1. Germline V lookup: CDR1 SGHVS, CDR2 FNYEAQ. The CDR3 length is 14 residues. J was trimmed by 2 bases and V by 5 bases; bases with no gene match: 4. The CDR3, as DNA: TGTGCCAGCAGCCCGGGACAGGGCACCTACGAGCAGTACTTC. Protein product: CASSPGQGTYEQYF.

This clone came up a few times. The chain couples TRBV19 to TRBJ1-2, with D maybe TRBD1 (5 bases). Germline V CDR1 and CDR2: LNHDA, SQIVND (reference sequence). The CDR3 is 13 amino acids. V lost 2 bases to trimming and J lost 2 bases, with 6 bases between them. CDR3 in DNA: TGTGCCAGTAGTATATCAGGGAACTATGGCTACACCTTC. Protein product: CASSISGNYGYTF.

J is TRBJ1-2 and V is TRBV6-6; 8 bases match TRBD1. With V trimmed by 5 bases and J by 5 bases, 7 bases remained unmatched. This CDR3 comprises 14 residues. From germline, CDR1 is MNHNY and CDR2 SVGAGI (reference sequence). The chain's CDR3 is CASSPLTGGYGYTF. In nucleotides, the CDR3 is TGTGCCAGCAGTCCACTAACAGGGGGATATGGCTACACCTTC.

This clone was observed a single time. The CDR3 loop is CASSFERGGRNEQFF. CDR3 bases: TGTGCCAGCAGCTTCGAGCGGGGGGGCCGCAATGAGCAGTTCTTC. The chain couples TRBV7-8 to TRBJ2-1; 10 positions match TRBD2. After removal of 3 bases from V and 6 bases from J, the junction contained 5 bases not matched to a gene. Germline assignment: CDR1 SGHVS and CDR2 FQNEAQ. The CDR3 is 15 amino acids. Looking up the rest from reference TRBV7-8 and TRBJ2-1 gives the full variable domain: GAGVSQSPRYKVAKRGQDVALRCDPISGHVSLFWYQQALGQGPEFLTYFQNEAQLDKSGLPSDRFFAERPEGSVSTLKIQRTQQEDSAVYLCASSFERGGRNEQFFGPGTRLTVL.

This sequence joins TRBV4-3 and TRBJ1-5; no clear D. Between the trimmed V and J ends, which lost 4 bases and 1 base, there was a span of 8 bases. The CDR3 has 14 residues. Germline CDR1 and CDR2: LGHNA and YSLEER. The CDR3 bases are TGCGCCAGCAGCCGGTCAGGAAGCAATCAGCCCCAGCATTTT. Translating gives CASSRSGSNQPQHF.

The rearrangement joins TRBV9 to TRBJ2-1, with D perhaps TRBD1 (6 bases). This CDR3 spans 13 amino acids. Germline CDR1 reads SGDLS; CDR2 reads YYNGEE. V lost 1 base and J 8 bases, leaving 10 bases between the germline ends. CDR3 nucleotide sequence: TGTGCCAGCAGCGTACAACAGGGAGATGAGCAGTTCTTC. Amino acid sequence: CASSVQQGDEQFF.

This sequence joins TRBV28 and TRBJ1-6; tentatively, D is TRBD1 (5 bases). Germline V gives CDR1 MDHEN, CDR2 SYDVKM. With 3 bases removed from V and 9 bases from J, the gap between germline ends came to 18 bases. CDR3 size: 16 residues. The CDR3 protein is CASSFYNPTRVSPLHF. CDR3 DNA sequence: TGTGCCAGCAGTTTTTATAACCCCACCAGGGTTTCACCCCTCCACTTT. The full variable domain, its missing parts supplied by reference TRBV28 and TRBJ1-6, is DVKVTQSSRYLVKRTGEKVFLECVQDMDHENMFWYRQDPGLGLRLIYFSYDVKMKEKGDIPEGYSVSREKKERFSLILESASTNQTSMYLCASSFYNPTRVSPLHFGNGTRLTVT.

This clone was observed a handful of times. Within the sample, other DNA sequences also encode this same CDR3. The rearrangement joins TRBV4-3 to TRBJ1-2; D gene ambiguous. The V gene's germline CDR1 is LGHNA and CDR2 YSLEER. V lost 0 bases, J lost 0 bases, and 8 bases lay in between. The CDR3 consists of 15 residues. As DNA, the CDR3 is TGCGCCAGCAGCCAAGAAGAGGATACTAACTATGGCTACACCTTC. It encodes CASSQEEDTNYGYTF.

V usage is TRBV19 and J usage is TRBJ2-7; D is perhaps TRBD2 (6 bases). The CDR3 length is 15 residues. Germline V lookup: CDR1 LNHDA, CDR2 SQIVND (reference sequence). The V end lost 2 bases, the J end lost 3 bases, and 14 bases lay between the germline ends. The CDR3 is CASSITVGEDYEQYF. The DNA for the CDR3 is TGTGCCAGTAGTATAACGGTAGGGGAGGACTACGAGCAGTACTTC.

The chain uses TRBV28 and TRBJ1-6; TRBD1 aligns across 9 bases. With 4 bases clipped from V and 2 bases from J, the junction kept 3 bases outside the gene matches. The CDR3 loop spans 16 amino acids. Looked up from germline, CDR1 is MDHEN and CDR2 is SYDVKM. The chain's CDR3 is CASSSRDRAYNSPLHF. The CDR3 bases are TGTGCCAGCAGTTCCCGGGACAGGGCCTATAATTCACCCCTCCACTTT.

The chain is built from TRBV19 and TRBJ2-2, with 8 positions matching TRBD1. The junction had 11 bases not matched to a gene; V was cut back by 10 bases and J by 7 bases. The CDR3 contains 14 residues. Germline values: CDR1 LNHDA, CDR2 SQIVND (reference sequence). CDR3 bases: TGTGCCACCCGGACAGGGAGTATGCACGGGGAGCTGTTTTTT. Encoded protein: CATRTGSMHGELFF.

J is TRBJ1-4 and V is TRBV5-6; D unresolved. The CDR3 contains 13 residues. V lost 1 base to trimming and J lost 7 bases, with 8 bases between them. Germline lookup yields CDR1 SGHDT and CDR2 YYEEEE. In nucleotides, the CDR3 is TGTGCCAGCAGCTTGTTTGACACTGAAAAACTGTTTTTT. Protein product: CASSLFDTEKLFF.

V usage is TRBV2 and J usage is TRBJ2-4, with 11 bases that match TRBD1. J was trimmed by 6 bases and V by 8 bases; bases with no gene match: 9. This CDR3 has 15 residues. Per the germline V gene, CDR1 is SNHLY and CDR2 is FYNNEI. The CDR3 sequence is CASGGTGGRSNIQYF. The CDR3 bases are TGTGCCAGCGGGGGGACAGGGGGAAGGTCAAACATTCAGTACTTC.

The gene calls are TRBV7-8 and TRBJ1-4; D gene unclear. CDR1 SGHVS and CDR2 FQNEAQ come from the germline V gene. The CDR3 covers 12 residues. Deletions cut 8 bases from V and 2 bases from J, with 6 bases between. The CDR3 here is CASSSTNEKLFF. CDR3 sequence (DNA): TGTGCCAGCTCTAGTACTAATGAAAAACTGTTTTTT. The entire variable domain, with the rest obtained from reference TRBV7-8 and TRBJ1-4, is as follows: GAGVSQSPRYKVAKRGQDVALRCDPISGHVSLFWYQQALGQGPEFLTYFQNEAQLDKSGLPSDRFFAERPEGSVSTLKIQRTQQEDSAVYLCASSSTNEKLFFGSGTQLSVL.

The chain combines TRBV14 with TRBJ1-2; 9 positions agree with TRBD1. Germline CDR1 and CDR2: SGHDN and FVKESK. V gave up 0 bases and J gave up 6 bases; unmatched junction bases: 8. This CDR3 is 16 amino acids long. In nucleotides, the CDR3 is TGTGCCAGCAGCCAAGATTGGCGGACAGGGGTCCATGGCTACACCTTC. Translation: CASSQDWRTGVHGYTF. The complete variable domain, with remaining parts taken from reference TRBV14 and TRBJ1-2, reads EAGVTQFPSHSVIEKGQTVTLRCDPISGHDNLYWYRRVMGKEIKFLLHFVKESKQDESGMPNNRFLAERTGGTYSTLKVQPAELEDSGVYFCASSQDWRTGVHGYTFGSGTRLTVV.

This clone occurred a few times. The V and J genes are TRBV27 and TRBJ1-3; D is undetermined. The CDR3 covers 13 residues. V lost 2 bases and J lost 4, with 6 bases in between. Germline CDR1 and CDR2: MNHEY and SMNVEV (reference sequence). CDR3 loop: CASSLNTGNTIYF. Written as DNA, the CDR3 is TGTGCCAGCAGTTTAAACACGGGAAACACCATATATTTT.

This clone appeared once. The rearrangement uses TRBV28 and TRBJ2-5, with unresolved D. The V gene's germline CDR1 is MDHEN and CDR2 SYDVKM. The V and J ends lost 2 bases and 2 bases respectively, with 9 bases between them. The CDR3 is 14 amino acids. The CDR3 DNA reads as TGTGCCAGCAGTTTAGAGGCAGTACAAGAGACCCAGTACTTC. This gives the protein CASSLEAVQETQYF.

V usage is TRBV13 and J usage is TRBJ1-2; 8 bases match TRBD1. V lost 5 bases, J lost 8 bases, and 7 bases stayed unmatched. Germline V CDR1 and CDR2: PRHDT, FYEKMQ (reference sequence). This CDR3 comprises 13 residues. The CDR3 DNA reads TGTGCCAGCAGCCTTAACAGGGGGGCAGGCTACACCTTC. Encoded protein: CASSLNRGAGYTF. The whole variable domain, filled in from reference TRBV13 and TRBJ1-2, reads AAGVIQSPRHLIKEKRETATLKCYPIPRHDTVYWYQQGPGQDPQFLISFYEKMQSDKGSIPDRFSAQQFSDYHSELNMSSLELGDSALYFCASSLNRGAGYTFGSGTRLTVV.

This clone has only one observation. This sequence joins TRBV5-4 and TRBJ1-2; a possible D gene is TRBD1 (5 bases). The germline CDR1 and CDR2 sequences are SGHNT and YYREEE (reference sequence). V was shortened by 6 bases and J by 4 bases, with 13 bases between the two germline ends. The CDR3 covers 13 residues. The DNA of the CDR3 is TGTGCCAGCAACTGGGGGGGAGGCTATGGCTACACCTTC. Amino acids: CASNWGGGYGYTF.

The chain links TRBV5-1 to TRBJ1-1; 9 bases align to TRBD1. This CDR3 spans 15 amino acids. V lost 4 bases to trimming and J lost 0 bases; unmatched junction nucleotides: 4. Per the germline V gene, CDR1 is SGHRS and CDR2 is YFSETQ. CDR3 DNA: TGCGCCAGCAGCCCCGGACAGGGGATGAACACTGAAGCTTTCTTT. Encoded protein: CASSPGQGMNTEAFF.